This T cell receptor beta chain was obtained from a study of blood T cells in healthy people across ages. Sample-barcoded 5' priming and a J-beta primer mix drove a second PCR of about 7 to 12 cycles. MiXCR was run by TCRdb on the 5' RACE reads, yielding one entry per CDR3 protein. Found here are more than 650,000 distinct CDR3 sequences, roughly 25% of them singletons; the top ten hold about 3%. Whenever a sample was processed, at least 6 million PBMCs were isolated. The germline gives CDR1 LNHNV, CDR2 YYDKDF (reference sequence). CDR3 length: 15 residues. This clonotype was recorded a few times. The same data also went into a second study, on T cells of mothers and their children. That investigation notes: When mothers and children were related, their normalized repertoire overlap, which was always slightly higher, did not differ significantly from that of unrelated pairs.

The rearrangement links TRBV15 to TRBJ2-5; D is undetermined. The J call may be mistaken, given a closer DNA end match to TRBJ2-7. The sample taken for sequencing was blood. This TCR derives from a boy under 18 in good health. The chain's CDR3 is CATSRDFGSPYEQYF. CDR3 DNA: TGTGCCACCAGCAGAGATTTCGGCTCCCCATACGAGCAGTACTTC.